The T cell receptor beta chain under discussion was sequenced for a study of Ad26.COV2.S vaccination and SARS-CoV-2 variants. V lost 2 bases and J lost 7, with 12 bases in between. Germline CDR1 is MNHEY and CDR2 is SVGAGI. This CDR3 spans 14 amino acids. Noted treatment: 19 received Ad26.COV2.S at low or high dose, single or two shots; five or six received placebo; per-sample allocation not given. After the first vaccine or placebo injection, samples were drawn on day 63. Only in-frame clones appear in the TCRdb table, and some are missing; sequencing was by immunoSEQ multiplex PCR. The data hold roughly 680,000 clones, with roughly 90% observed a single time.

The TCR comes from a person aged 18 to 59 who received the Ad26.COV2.S COVID-19 vaccine or a placebo. The specimen was peripheral blood, collected in a trial of Ad26.COV2.S vaccine versus placebo. The J gene is TRBJ2-1, the V gene TRBV6-5, with a weak D call TRBD2 (6 bases). CDR3 loop: CASSYGRGGNEQFF. CDR3 DNA: TGTGCCAGCAGTTACGGGCGCGGAGGGAATGAGCAGTTCTTC.